A single sample gave rise to the 17 T cell receptor beta chains below, sequenced in a study of CD8+CD57+ T cells in acquired aplastic anemia. Genomic DNA was employed as the template in profiling TCR beta VDJ and CDR3. MiXCR, applied by TCRdb to the reads, yields one record per CDR3 protein. The sample includes under 200,000 distinct CDR3 sequences, about 48% of them seen just once. Sequenced input: sorted CD4+, CD8+, or CD8+CD57+ T cells (not recorded which) from PBMCs. The receptors shown here come from a human donor in good health.

The V call is TRBV29-1, the J call TRBJ2-1, with 7 bases that match TRBD1. This CDR3 is built from 15 residues. V lost 3 bases to trimming and J lost 4 bases; unmatched junction nucleotides: 9. The germline V gene encodes CDR1 SQVTM and CDR2 ANQGSEA. CDR3 loop: CSVEGYADRYNEQFF. The CDR3 nucleotides read TGCAGCGTTGAGGGGTACGCGGACAGGTACAATGAGCAGTTCTTC.

In its sample, this clonotype was seen once. The chain links TRBV5-1 to TRBJ1-4; TRBD1 aligns across 7 bases. This CDR3 contains 17 residues. Germline V CDR1 and CDR2: SGHRS, YFSETQ. The V and J ends lost 0 bases and 3 bases, in that order; junction bases with no gene match: 8. The CDR3 coding sequence is TGCGCCAGCAGCTTGGAGAGACAGGGCAAGGCTAATGAAAAACTGTTTTTT. Its protein product is CASSLERQGKANEKLFF.

V gene TRBV2 combines with J gene TRBJ2-5; 8 bases are a match to TRBD1. This CDR3 is 13 amino acids long. Losses at the gene ends were 6 bases for V and 5 bases for J; bases not matched to a gene: 5. The germline CDR1 and CDR2 sequences are SNHLY and FYNNEI. The CDR3, as DNA: TGTGCCAGCAGCCCAGGGGGCCGGGAGACCCAGTACTTC. Protein product: CASSPGGRETQYF.

The chain combines TRBV19 with TRBJ1-1; perhaps TRBD1 as D (5 bases). The CDR3 length is 12 residues. Per germline, CDR1 LNHDA and CDR2 SQIVND (reference sequence). Between the trimmed V and J ends, which lost 3 bases and 12 bases, there was a span of 14 bases. In nucleotides, the CDR3 is TGTGCCAGTAGTATCCTAGGCAGGGTTACTTTCTTT. Encoded protein: CASSILGRVTFF.

This clonotype was counted many times. The chain is built from TRBV19 and TRBJ1-1, with D possibly matching TRBD1 (5 bases). The V gene's germline CDR1 is LNHDA and CDR2 SQIVND (reference sequence). Trimming left V 7 bases short and J 0 bases short, with 6 bases between. The length of the CDR3 is 12 residues. Written as DNA, the CDR3 is TGTGCCAGTAAGGGGTTGAACACTGAAGCTTTCTTT. Its translation is CASKGLNTEAFF.

For this clonotype: One end of the junction is discordant with germline, which a read error may explain. The gene calls are TRBV7-7 and TRBJ2-7; 7 bases align to TRBD1. The CDR3 is 14 amino acids. Germline assignment: CDR1 SSHAT and CDR2 FNYEAQ (reference sequence). The CDR3 loop reads CASSSRGGSYEQYF. The CDR3 DNA reads TGTGCTAGCAGCTCAAGAGGGGGCAGCTACGAGCAGTACTTC.

V usage is TRBV7-3 and J usage is TRBJ1-1; no clear D. V was cut by 8 bases and J by 9 bases, with 19 bases left in between. The V gene's germline CDR1 is SGHTA and CDR2 FQGTGA. The CDR3 runs 13 residues. The CDR3 nucleotides read TGTGCCAGCGGCCTAACGACCGTTAACCAAGCTTTCTTT. Translated, it gives CASGLTTVNQAFF.

The sample holds many counts of this clonotype. The chain is built from TRBV7-2 and TRBJ1-3, with a tentative D call TRBD1 (5 bases). Germline V gene lookup returns CDR1 SGHTA and CDR2 FQGNSA. The CDR3 runs to 13 residues. V was pared by 6 bases and J by 4 bases, with 10 bases between. CDR3 protein: CASRGGGGNTIYF. The CDR3 nucleotides read TGTGCCAGCAGGGGGGGTGGAGGAAACACCATATATTTT. Filled out from reference TRBV7-2 and TRBJ1-3, the complete variable domain reads GAGVSQSPSNKVTEKGKDVELRCDPISGHTALYWYRQSLGQGLEFLIYFQGNSAPDKSGLPSDRFSAERTGGSVSTLTIQRTQQEDSAVYLCASRGGGGNTIYFGEGSWLTVV.

This clonotype appeared many times. V usage is TRBV19 and J usage is TRBJ1-2, with no clear D. V lost 3 bases and J 5 bases, leaving 19 bases between the germline ends. Germline-derived CDR1 and CDR2 are LNHDA and SQIVND (reference sequence). The CDR3 is made up of 16 amino acids. CDR3 coding DNA: TGTGCCAGTAGTATGTATCGGAAACCGACGGAGTATGGCTACACCTTC. This sequence encodes CASSMYRKPTEYGYTF.

Comment on this clonotype: One end of the junction fails to match germline, which may point to a read error. The chain uses TRBV6-1 and TRBJ2-1, with 8 bases matching TRBD1. The CDR3 has 15 residues. In germline, CDR1 is MNHNS, CDR2 SASEGT. The CDR3 region has the DNA TGTGCCAGCAGAGGACAGGGAGGACCTTACAGTGAGCAGTTCTTC. Residues: CASRGQGGPYSEQFF.

The J gene is TRBJ2-5, the V gene TRBV5-5; 8 bases fit TRBD2. CDR1 SGHKS and CDR2 YYEKEE come from the germline V gene (reference sequence). V trimming: 0 bases; J trimming: 4 bases; junction bases outside the gene matches: 11. This CDR3 region has 17 residues. As DNA, the CDR3 is TGTGCCAGCAGCTTGGTCCGGGGAAGCGGGGGCAGAGAGACCCAGTACTTC. Residues: CASSLVRGSGGRETQYF.

The V and J genes are TRBV10-1 and TRBJ1-5, with D possibly TRBD1 on 5 matching bases. Per germline, CDR1 WNHNN and CDR2 SYGVQD (reference sequence). The germline V and J ends were trimmed by 4 bases and 0 bases, with 13 bases remaining between them. This CDR3 comprises 16 residues. CDR3 DNA sequence: TGCGCCAGCAGTGGCCAGGGACCGTATAGCAATCAGCCCCAGCATTTT. This codes for CASSGQGPYSNQPQHF.

In its sample, this clonotype was seen many times. The V call is TRBV12-5, the J call TRBJ2-7; D unclear. Germline V gene lookup returns CDR1 LGHNT and CDR2 FRNRAP. The length of the CDR3 is 15 residues. Trimming shortened V by 6 bases and J by 0 bases, and 15 bases separated the two germline ends. DNA of the CDR3: TGTGCTAGTGGCCCCTCTGGCCATCCCTCCTACGAGCAGTACTTC. This gives the protein CASGPSGHPSYEQYF.

The chain has TRBV9 and TRBJ2-6; 9 positions match TRBD1. There are 17 residues in the CDR3. In germline, CDR1 is SGDLS, CDR2 YYNGEE. With V trimmed by 3 bases and J by 2 bases, 6 bases remained unmatched. The CDR3 DNA is TGTGCCAGCAGCGGAAGGGACAGGGAGACTGGGGCCAACGTCCTGACTTTC. Translated, it gives CASSGRDRETGANVLTF.

This clonotype was seen ten or more times. The chain joins TRBV5-1 to TRBJ2-3; TRBD1 or TRBD2 may be the D gene (7 bases each). Germline V gene lookup returns CDR1 SGHRS and CDR2 YFSETQ. This CDR3 is built from 17 residues. V gave up 3 bases and J gave up 0 bases, with 17 bases separating them. CDR3: CASSWGGGLASTDTQYF. In nucleotides, the CDR3 is TGCGCCAGCAGCTGGGGAGGGGGCCTGGCTAGCACAGATACGCAGTATTTT.

The V and J genes are TRBV10-3 and TRBJ2-1; 13 bases line up with TRBD2. This CDR3 has 16 amino acids. CDR1 ENHRY and CDR2 SYGVKD come from the germline V gene. V gave up 6 bases and J gave up 4 bases; unmatched junction bases: 6. CDR3 residues: CAISVGTSGKYNEQFF. In DNA, the CDR3 is TGTGCCATCAGCGTTGGGACTAGCGGGAAATACAATGAGCAGTTCTTC.

In the case of this clonotype: At one end the junction does not follow the germline gene, possibly because of a read error. V usage is TRBV7-3 and J usage is TRBJ2-1; D call uncertain. CDR1 SGHTA and CDR2 FQGTGA come from the germline V gene. The CDR3 contains 13 residues. The CDR3 region has the DNA TGTGCCAGCGCCCCCGCGCCGAGCAATGAGCAGGTCTTC. It codes for CASAPAPSNEQVF.